One and the same sample provided the 32 T cell receptor beta chains below, sequenced in a study of cytomegalovirus exposure and HLA in healthy donors. Primers for the PCR totalled 60 Vbeta and 13 Jbeta. Assay: immunoSEQ multiplex PCR; the TCRdb copy retains only in-frame clones and omits some. The table shows some 200,000 clones, with more than 75% occurring only once. The source material was PBMCs. The receptors shown here come from a woman in her thirties or forties in good health and CMV-seronegative.

V usage is TRBV5-1 and J usage is TRBJ2-2; 7 bases are shared with TRBD1. The CDR3 consists of 16 residues. V lost 3 bases and J lost 4; bases outside the gene matches: 9. Germline lookup yields CDR1 SGHRS and CDR2 YFSETQ. The CDR3, as DNA: TGCGCCAGCAGCTCCCCGACAGGGCCTATCACCGGGGAGCTGTTTTTT. It encodes CASSSPTGPITGELFF.

V is TRBV19 and J is TRBJ1-2; D remains unclear. The CDR3 contains 15 residues. Trimming shortened V by 3 bases and J by 0 bases, and 11 bases separated the two germline ends. Germline assignment: CDR1 LNHDA and CDR2 SQIVND (reference sequence). In DNA form, the CDR3 reads TGTGCCAGTAGTATTCTGGGCAGGTCTAACTATGGCTACACCTTC. It specifies CASSILGRSNYGYTF.

This chain joins TRBV5-1 and TRBJ2-5; the match to TRBD1 covers 7 bases. Germline V lookup: CDR1 SGHRS, CDR2 YFSETQ. This CDR3 is built from 14 residues. J was trimmed by 5 bases and V by 5 bases; bases with no gene match: 9. The CDR3, as DNA: TGCGCCAGCAGTATAACAGGGGCGGAGGAGACCCAGTACTTC. This encodes CASSITGAEETQYF.

The chain combines TRBV4-1 with TRBJ1-1; D uncertain. The CDR3 totals 16 residues. The germline V gene encodes CDR1 MGHRA and CDR2 YSYEKL. With 0 bases removed from V and 4 bases from J, the gap between germline ends came to 15 bases. The CDR3 DNA reads as TGCGCCAGCAGCCAAGATTACAGTCTGACCGGCACTGAAGCTTTCTTT. Amino acid sequence: CASSQDYSLTGTEAFF.

The V and J genes are TRBV2 and TRBJ2-7; D is ambiguous. Germline CDR1 and CDR2: SNHLY and FYNNEI. V gave up 4 bases and J gave up 2 bases, with 6 bases separating them. CDR3 length: 12 amino acids. This CDR3 reads CASSAIPYEQYF. The CDR3 nucleotides are TGTGCCAGCAGTGCTATTCCCTACGAGCAGTACTTC.

Concerning this clone: Different DNA sequences within this sample yield the same CDR3. The chain links TRBV5-1 to TRBJ1-2; D gene ambiguous. CDR3 length equals 13 residues. The ends were cut back, 0 bases at V and 5 bases at J, with 8 bases in the middle. Germline lookup yields CDR1 SGHRS and CDR2 YFSETQ. The CDR3 region has the DNA TGCGCCAGCAGCTTGGGGCAGTCTTATGGCTACACCTTC. Amino acids: CASSLGQSYGYTF.

CDR3 amino acids: CASGFAPGGLSEKLFF. CDR3 DNA sequence: TGTGCTAGTGGTTTTGCCCCCGGGGGGCTTAGTGAAAAACTGTTTTTT. V gene TRBV12-5 combines with J gene TRBJ1-4; possible D gene TRBD1, 6 bases. The CDR3 spans 16 residues. Trimming removed 3 bases from V and 7 bases from J, with 18 bases in between. Germline CDR1 LGHNT, CDR2 FRNRAP.

This clone has a single count. V usage is TRBV5-6 and J usage is TRBJ1-2, with 9 bases lining up with TRBD1. The CDR3 totals 14 residues. Per the germline V gene, CDR1 is SGHDT and CDR2 is YYEEEE. V shed 3 bases, J shed 6 bases, and the junction held 6 bases outside the gene matches. As DNA, the CDR3 is TGTGCCAGCAGCTCAGACAGGGGGGTACATGGCTACACCTTC. It is translated as CASSSDRGVHGYTF. Full variable domain (rest looked up from reference TRBV5-6 and TRBJ1-2): DAGVTQSPTHLIKTRGQQVTLRCSPKSGHDTVSWYQQALGQGPQFIFQYYEEEERQRGNFPDRFSGHQFPNYSSELNVNALLLGDSALYLCASSSDRGVHGYTFGSGTRLTVV.

This chain connects TRBV5-1 to TRBJ2-7, with 7 bases fitting TRBD2. The CDR3 is made up of 16 amino acids. Trimming cost V 0 bases and J 4 bases; bases outside gene matches: 10. CDR1 is SGHRS, CDR2 YFSETQ, per germline. For the CDR3, the DNA is TGCGCCAGCAGCTTGGGTCATCCCCCTAGCGGTTACGAGCAGTACTTC. Translating it yields CASSLGHPPSGYEQYF.

This chain connects TRBV2 to TRBJ1-2; D gene ambiguous. The CDR3 consists of 14 residues. The ends were cut back, 6 bases at V and 0 bases at J, with 11 bases in the middle. CDR1 SNHLY and CDR2 FYNNEI come from the germline V gene. The CDR3 region has the DNA TGTGCCAGCAGCAGTATCACAGCTAACTATGGCTACACCTTC. Protein product: CASSSITANYGYTF.

This chain uses TRBV5-1 with TRBJ1-5, with D hard to call. Trimming left V 0 bases short and J 0 bases short, with 7 bases between. The CDR3 totals 15 residues. CDR1 and CDR2 from the germline V gene are SGHRS and YFSETQ. CDR3 nucleotide sequence: TGCGCCAGCAGCTTGGGACTGAGTAGCAATCAGCCCCAGCATTTT. Translated, it gives CASSLGLSSNQPQHF. The complete variable domain, with remaining parts taken from reference TRBV5-1 and TRBJ1-5, reads KAGVTQTPRYLIKTRGQQVTLSCSPISGHRSVSWYQQTPGQGLQFLFEYFSETQRNKGNFPGRFSGRQFSNSRSEMNVSTLELGDSALYLCASSLGLSSNQPQHFGDGTRLSIL.

The CDR3: CATSRVGGANYGYTF. The CDR3 coding sequence is TGTGCCACCAGCAGAGTAGGGGGAGCTAACTATGGCTACACCTTC. The chain uses TRBV15 and TRBJ1-2, with a possible D match to TRBD1 (6 bases). With 1 base removed from V and 0 bases from J, the gap between germline ends came to 9 bases. Germline loops: CDR1 LNHNV, CDR2 YYDKDF (reference sequence). The CDR3 runs 15 residues.

Concerning this clone itself: Other DNA sequences from this sample encode an identical CDR3 as well. The chain employs TRBV19 and TRBJ2-7, with 7 bases aligning to TRBD1. Germline V gene data show CDR1 as LNHDA and CDR2 as SQIVND (reference sequence). This CDR3 spans 14 amino acids. The V gene end was trimmed by 6 bases and the J gene end by 2 bases; junction bases not matched to a gene: 7. In DNA, the CDR3 is TGTGCCAGTAGCCCTACAGGGGCCACCTACGAGCAGTACTTC. This codes for CASSPTGATYEQYF. The variable domain in full, with the rest retrieved from reference TRBV19 and TRBJ2-7, is DGGITQSPKYLFRKEGQNVTLSCEQNLNHDAMYWYRQDPGQGLRLIYYSQIVNDFQKGDIAEGYSVSREKKESFPLTVTSAQKNPTAFYLCASSPTGATYEQYFGPGTRLTVT.

V is TRBV28 and J is TRBJ1-4; the match to TRBD1 covers 8 bases. V lost 5 bases to trimming and J lost 5 bases; unmatched junction nucleotides: 7. CDR1 MDHEN and CDR2 SYDVKM come from the germline V gene. This CDR3 contains 15 residues. CDR3 amino acids: CASSPGQGGNEKLFF. CDR3 in DNA: TGTGCCAGCAGTCCCGGACAGGGCGGAAATGAAAAACTGTTTTTT.

This clone appeared once. V gene TRBV15 combines with J gene TRBJ1-1, with TRBD1 identical over 8 bases. CDR1 is LNHNV, CDR2 YYDKDF, per germline (reference sequence). V dropped 6 bases and J dropped 1; count of bases not matched to a gene: 4. The CDR3 totals 14 residues. The CDR3 DNA reads as TGTGCCACCAGGCACGGACAGGGGAACACTGAAGCTTTCTTT. This codes for CATRHGQGNTEAFF.

This clone was recorded once. This chain links TRBV4-2 with TRBJ2-1; 8 bases align to TRBD2. CDR3 length: 16 residues. Germline CDR1 LGHNA, CDR2 YNFKEQ. After removal of 0 bases from V and 0 bases from J, the junction contained 1 base not matched to a gene. The DNA of the CDR3 is TGTGCCAGCAGCCAAGATAGCGGGATCTCCTACAATGAGCAGTTCTTC. Translated, it gives CASSQDSGISYNEQFF.

This clone was recorded only once. V usage is TRBV18 and J usage is TRBJ1-1; 9 bases are shared with TRBD1. This CDR3 contains 16 residues. The J segment lost 10 bases and the V segment lost 3 bases, leaving 15 bases of the junction unmatched. Germline assignment: CDR1 KGHSH and CDR2 LQKENI. CDR3 protein: CASSPALTGTGSGAFF. The CDR3 bases are TGTGCCAGCTCACCTGCCCTTACCGGGACAGGGTCTGGAGCTTTCTTT.

The chain joins TRBV5-1 to TRBJ1-2, with 10 bases that match TRBD1. The CDR3 runs to 15 residues. Germline-derived CDR1 and CDR2 are SGHRS and YFSETQ. V gave up 4 bases and J gave up 4 bases; unmatched junction bases: 7. Here the CDR3 reads CASSGGTGVLYGYTF. In DNA form, the CDR3 reads TGCGCCAGCAGCGGCGGGACAGGGGTTCTCTATGGCTACACCTTC.

This chain connects TRBV27 to TRBJ2-1; 7 bases align to TRBD2. Germline CDR1 reads MNHEY; CDR2 reads SMNVEV (reference sequence). The length of the CDR3 is 12 residues. CDR3 nucleotide sequence: TGTGCGGCAGGGACTATTTACAATGAGCAGTTCTTC. It encodes CAAGTIYNEQFF.

This sequence joins TRBV19 and TRBJ2-7; tentative D call: TRBD2 (5 bases). This CDR3 comprises 14 residues. V dropped 3 bases and J dropped 5 bases, with 14 bases sitting between them. Germline V gene data show CDR1 as LNHDA and CDR2 as SQIVND (reference sequence). CDR3 region: CASSISAEGNEQYF. The CDR3 region has the DNA TGTGCCAGTAGTATCTCGGCTGAGGGAAACGAGCAGTACTTC.

V and J are TRBV6-5 and TRBJ2-5, with 11 positions matching TRBD2. After removal of 6 bases from V and 2 bases from J, the junction contained 2 bases not matched to a gene. The length of the CDR3 is 14 residues. Germline V gene lookup returns CDR1 MNHEY and CDR2 SVGAGI. The CDR3 nucleotides read TGTGCCAGCAGACGACTAGCGGGACAAGAGACCCAGTACTTC. It specifies CASRRLAGQETQYF.

The chain recombines TRBV7-2 with TRBJ2-2, with 10 bases lining up with TRBD1. CDR1 and CDR2 from the germline V gene are SGHTA and FQGNSA. Trimming took 3 bases from V and 6 from J; bases not matched to a gene: 4. CDR3 length equals 15 residues. CDR3 protein: CASSLGQGIPGELFF. CDR3 nucleotide sequence: TGTGCCAGCAGCTTGGGACAGGGGATACCCGGGGAGCTGTTTTTT.

The V gene is TRBV6-5, the J gene TRBJ2-5; 7 positions agree with TRBD2. The J call may be in error: the DNA end matches TRBJ2-7 better. Germline V gene data show CDR1 as MNHEY and CDR2 as SVGAGI. The CDR3 loop spans 15 amino acids. This CDR3 reads CASSPFRGGVYEQYF. CDR3 bases: TGTGCCAGCAGTCCCTTTAGGGGAGGGGTCTACGAGCAGTACTTC.

The chain links TRBV30 to TRBJ1-5; no firm D call. Germline values: CDR1 GTSNPN, CDR2 SVGIG (reference sequence). The CDR3 sequence is 13 residues long. V was trimmed by 2 bases and J by 1 base, leaving 6 bases between them. CDR3 amino acids: CAWSLQSNQPQHF. The CDR3 DNA sequence: TGTGCCTGGAGTTTACAGAGCAATCAGCCCCAGCATTTT.

This clone showed up just once. This chain links TRBV9 with TRBJ2-3, with 7 bases lining up with TRBD2. Germline V gene sequence: CDR1 SGDLS, CDR2 YYNGEE. After removal of 3 bases from V and 4 bases from J, the junction contained 5 bases not matched to a gene. This CDR3 comprises 14 residues. The CDR3, as DNA: TGTGCCAGCAGCGAGTCTAGCGGCCCAGATACGCAGTATTTT. This translates into CASSESSGPDTQYF.

This chain joins TRBV27 and TRBJ1-5; 8 nucleotides line up with TRBD1. V dropped 6 bases and J dropped 2; count of bases not matched to a gene: 6. CDR3 size: 15 residues. The germline CDR1 and CDR2 sequences are MNHEY and SMNVEV (reference sequence). The DNA of the CDR3 is TGTGCCAGCAGCACACAGGGGGTTGGCAATCAGCCCCAGCATTTT. Protein: CASSTQGVGNQPQHF.

In this sample, this clone turned up a few times. This rearrangement joins TRBV2 to TRBJ2-2, with 11 bases identical to TRBD2. Germline lookup yields CDR1 SNHLY and CDR2 FYNNEI. The CDR3 totals 17 residues. V dropped 6 bases and J dropped 0; count of bases not matched to a gene: 6. CDR3 sequence: CASRVKGLAANTGELFF. The CDR3 DNA is TGTGCCAGCAGGGTTAAGGGACTAGCGGCGAACACCGGGGAGCTGTTTTTT.

The V and J genes are TRBV11-2 and TRBJ2-1; D may be TRBD2 (6 bases). Germline assignment: CDR1 SGHAT and CDR2 FQNNGV. Trimming cost V 0 bases and J 5 bases, with 11 bases left between them. The CDR3 is 15 residues long. The CDR3 region has the DNA TGTGCCAGCAGCTTAGATTGGGGACTTAACAATGAGCAGTTCTTC. Its protein product is CASSLDWGLNNEQFF.

This clone was seen only a few times. The rearrangement links TRBV19 to TRBJ1-1; perhaps TRBD1 as D (6 bases). Germline CDR1 and CDR2: LNHDA and SQIVND (reference sequence). Deletions cut 7 bases from V and 3 bases from J, with 18 bases between. The CDR3 runs to 15 residues. CDR3 sequence: CASTLRPKGDTEAFF. DNA of the CDR3: TGTGCCAGTACCCTCCGGCCGAAGGGGGACACTGAAGCTTTCTTT.

V gene TRBV30 combines with J gene TRBJ1-2, with a tentative D call TRBD1 (6 bases). The V gene lost 7 bases and the J gene lost 4 bases, with 25 bases spanning the gap. Germline V lookup: CDR1 GTSNPN, CDR2 SVGIG (reference sequence). The CDR3 spans 16 residues. The CDR3 protein is CASISGTKLIPYGYTF. In nucleotides, the CDR3 is TGTGCCTCCATTTCTGGGACAAAACTCATTCCCTATGGCTACACCTTC.

V usage is TRBV5-1 and J usage is TRBJ2-2, with 13 bases matching TRBD2. The CDR3 extends over 16 amino acids. Germline loops: CDR1 SGHRS, CDR2 YFSETQ. J lost 7 bases, V lost 0 bases, and 3 bases had no gene match. The CDR3 bases are TGCGCCAGCAGCTTGGAGCGACTAGCGGGAGGCGGGGAGCTGTTTTTT. Encoded protein: CASSLERLAGGGELFF.

The chain has TRBV6-6 and TRBJ1-1; 9 bases line up with TRBD1. Germline-derived CDR1 and CDR2 are MNHNY and SVGAGI (reference sequence). With 7 bases clipped from V and 11 bases from J, the junction kept 14 bases outside the gene matches. The CDR3 runs to 14 residues. CDR3 bases: TGTGCCAGCAAGCGGACAGGGGATCATCTCCCTGCTTTCTTT. This encodes CASKRTGDHLPAFF.